This passage covers 27 T cell receptor beta chains from one sample sequenced in a study of cytomegalovirus exposure and HLA in healthy donors. Sequencing used immunoSEQ multiplex PCR; TCRdb keeps in-frame clones, though not all of them. The table shows tens of thousands of clones, with about 93% occurring only once. Material for sequencing was PBMCs. The receptors come from a man aged 18 to 30 in good health and CMV-seronegative.

The gene calls are TRBV5-4 and TRBJ2-7; TRBD1 might be the D (8 bases). This CDR3 region has 15 residues. V was clipped by 0 bases and J by 2 bases, with 12 bases between them. The germline gives CDR1 SGHNT, CDR2 YYREEE (reference sequence). CDR3 protein: CASSLVQGGTYEQYF. The CDR3, as DNA: TGTGCCAGCAGCTTGGTACAGGGGGGGACCTACGAGCAGTACTTC.

This rearrangement joins TRBV11-3 to TRBJ2-2, with D perhaps TRBD1 (5 bases). The V gene's germline CDR1 is SGHNT and CDR2 YENEEA. CDR3 size: 12 residues. The ends were cut back, 5 bases at V and 6 bases at J, with 7 bases in the middle. The CDR3: CASSQGAGELFF. In nucleotides, the CDR3 is TGTGCCAGCAGCCAGGGCGCCGGGGAGCTGTTTTTT. Based on the CDR3 plus reference TRBV11-3 and TRBJ2-2, the full variable domain is EAGVVQSPRYKIIEKKQPVAFWCNPISGHNTLYWYLQNLGQGPELLIRYENEEAVDDSQLPKDRFSAERLKGVDSTLKIQPAELGDSAVYLCASSQGAGELFFGEGSRLTVL.

This chain uses TRBV4-1 with TRBJ1-4; D is perhaps TRBD1 (5 bases). Between the trimmed V and J ends, which lost 4 bases and 4 bases, there was a span of 19 bases. Germline CDR1 reads MGHRA; CDR2 reads YSYEKL. The CDR3 is 17 residues long. CDR3 DNA: TGCGCCAGCAGCCTTGGAACCCAAGGGGCTTTTAATGAAAAACTGTTTTTT. The encoded protein is CASSLGTQGAFNEKLFF.

The chain recombines TRBV2 with TRBJ2-2, with TRBD2 identical over 7 bases. V dropped 4 bases and J dropped 1; count of bases not matched to a gene: 6. This CDR3 is 16 amino acids long. Per the germline V gene, CDR1 is SNHLY and CDR2 is FYNNEI. The CDR3 here is CASSATSALNTGELFF. CDR3 sequence (DNA): TGTGCCAGCAGTGCAACTAGCGCCTTGAACACCGGGGAGCTGTTTTTT.

V gene TRBV10-3 combines with J gene TRBJ2-1; D is undetermined. This CDR3 is built from 13 residues. Per the germline V gene, CDR1 is ENHRY and CDR2 is SYGVKD. Deletions cut 7 bases from V and 0 bases from J, with 7 bases between. The CDR3 nucleotides read TGTGCCATCACTACGGGCTCCTACAATGAGCAGTTCTTC. It translates to CAITTGSYNEQFF.

This chain links TRBV5-1 with TRBJ2-4, with TRBD1 matching 7 bases. Germline CDR1 SGHRS, CDR2 YFSETQ. Unmatched junction bases numbered 0, after V lost 0 bases and J lost 3 bases. The CDR3 spans 14 residues. CDR3 protein: CASSLGDSKNIQYF. In DNA form, the CDR3 reads TGCGCCAGCAGCTTGGGGGACAGCAAAAACATTCAGTACTTC.

The genes are TRBV9 and TRBJ1-1, with D possibly TRBD1 on 5 matching bases. Trimming cost V 4 bases and J 0 bases, with 19 bases left between them. CDR1 is SGDLS and CDR2 is YYNGEE in the germline V gene. The CDR3 sequence is 17 residues long. In DNA form, the CDR3 reads TGTGCCAGCAGCCCAGGATACCTTAAGGGGATGAACACTGAAGCTTTCTTT. This translates into CASSPGYLKGMNTEAFF.

The chain links TRBV28 to TRBJ2-1, with 7 bases identical to TRBD1. Trimming at V came to 8 bases and at J to 8 bases, leaving 6 bases not matched to a gene. The CDR3 consists of 12 residues. CDR1 is MDHEN, CDR2 SYDVKM, per germline. Written as DNA, the CDR3 is TGTGCCAGCCATACAGGGGCGGATGAGCAGTTCTTC. It specifies CASHTGADEQFF. Complete variable domain (other parts from reference TRBV28 and TRBJ2-1): DVKVTQSSRYLVKRTGEKVFLECVQDMDHENMFWYRQDPGLGLRLIYFSYDVKMKEKGDIPEGYSVSREKKERFSLILESASTNQTSMYLCASHTGADEQFFGPGTRLTVL.

The rearrangement links TRBV9 to TRBJ1-2; no clear D gene. CDR1 SGDLS and CDR2 YYNGEE come from the germline V gene. Trimming took off 1 base at V and 4 bases at J, with 8 bases between the two ends. This CDR3 has 13 residues. In DNA form, the CDR3 reads TGTGCCAGCAGCGTATCAGATCTCTATGGCTACACCTTC. Its translation: CASSVSDLYGYTF.

The rearrangement uses TRBV27 and TRBJ2-3; D is ambiguous. The germline V gene has CDR1 MNHEY and CDR2 SMNVEV (reference sequence). Trimming left V 3 bases short and J 2 bases short, with 9 bases between. The CDR3 contains 14 residues. The CDR3 nucleotides are TGTGCCAGCAGTTTTCTGGGCTCCACAGATACGCAGTATTTT. This codes for CASSFLGSTDTQYF.

The rearrangement joins TRBV10-3 to TRBJ2-2; 10 bases fit TRBD2. The CDR3 extends over 17 amino acids. Trimming took 3 bases from V and 6 from J; bases not matched to a gene: 10. The germline CDR1 and CDR2 sequences are ENHRY and SYGVKD. The CDR3 region has the DNA TGTGCCATCAGTGACTCACCCCATCTAGCGGGGGCCGGGGAGCTGTTTTTT. Translation: CAISDSPHLAGAGELFF.

The V and J genes are TRBV7-3 and TRBJ2-1, with D hard to call. CDR1 and CDR2 (germline): SGHTA, FQGTGA. This CDR3 comprises 15 residues. Deletions cut 2 bases from V and 2 bases from J, with 10 bases between. The CDR3 DNA reads TGTGCCAGCAGCTTACAAGCGAGCGCCTACAATGAGCAGTTCTTC. Encoded protein: CASSLQASAYNEQFF.

V usage is TRBV6-1 and J usage is TRBJ1-2; D may be TRBD1 (6 bases). V shed 6 bases and J shed 12 bases, with 17 bases lying between them. Per germline, CDR1 MNHNS and CDR2 SASEGT. This CDR3 contains 12 residues. CDR3 residues: CASSELRTDDTF. CDR3 nucleotides: TGTGCCAGCAGCGAACTTCGGACAGACGACACCTTC.

This chain joins TRBV19 and TRBJ2-4, with D possibly being TRBD2 (5 bases). V lost 3 bases, J lost 8 bases, and 17 bases lay in between. Per the germline V gene, CDR1 is LNHDA and CDR2 is SQIVND (reference sequence). This CDR3 has 15 residues. In DNA, the CDR3 is TGTGCCAGTAGTATGACGGGTCCTGCGGGCGACATTCAGTACTTC. The encoded protein is CASSMTGPAGDIQYF.

V and J are TRBV28 and TRBJ1-3; D is possibly TRBD1 (5 bases). The germline CDR1 and CDR2 sequences are MDHEN and SYDVKM. V dropped 2 bases and J dropped 8 bases, with 10 bases sitting between them. This CDR3 has 13 residues. CDR3 in amino acids: CASSLPRVDTIYF. CDR3 DNA: TGTGCCAGCAGTTTACCCAGGGTAGACACCATATATTTT.

J is TRBJ1-4 and V is TRBV5-5; TRBD1 matches at 8 bases. Germline loops: CDR1 SGHKS, CDR2 YYEKEE (reference sequence). The CDR3 is 15 residues long. With 0 bases clipped from V and 4 bases from J, the junction kept 2 bases outside the gene matches. The CDR3, as DNA: TGTGCCAGCAGCTTGGTAGGACAGGGTAATGAAAAACTGTTTTTT. Translated, it gives CASSLVGQGNEKLFF.

The J gene is TRBJ2-2, the V gene TRBV19; D perhaps matches TRBD1 (5 bases). CDR3 length: 14 amino acids. Trimming took 5 bases from V and 4 from J, leaving 11 bases between them. Germline CDR1 is LNHDA and CDR2 is SQIVND (reference sequence). CDR3 region: CASSQGKGTGELFF. The CDR3 DNA sequence: TGTGCCAGTAGTCAGGGAAAGGGCACCGGGGAGCTGTTTTTT.

The V call is TRBV2, the J call TRBJ1-1; unclear D gene. The germline V gene has CDR1 SNHLY and CDR2 FYNNEI. CDR3 length: 13 amino acids. V lost 5 bases and J lost 1, with 8 bases in between. The CDR3 region is CASSPAGNTEAFF. In nucleotides, the CDR3 is TGTGCCAGCAGTCCTGCAGGGAACACTGAAGCTTTCTTT.

The J gene is TRBJ2-5, the V gene TRBV27; D is unclear. Trimming shortened V by 2 bases and J by 0 bases, and 4 bases separated the two germline ends. The CDR3 consists of 13 residues. Germline V gene lookup returns CDR1 MNHEY and CDR2 SMNVEV (reference sequence). DNA of the CDR3: TGTGCCAGCAGTTTAAACTACCAAGAGACCCAGTACTTC. Translation gives CASSLNYQETQYF.

V is TRBV30 and J is TRBJ1-1; D unclear. The CDR3 has 14 amino acids. V lost 2 bases, J lost 0 bases, and 10 bases lay in between. Germline CDR1 GTSNPN, CDR2 SVGIG (reference sequence). The CDR3 reads CAWSPLRVNTEAFF. The CDR3 DNA reads TGTGCCTGGAGTCCTCTCCGAGTGAACACTGAAGCTTTCTTT.

This chain connects TRBV11-2 to TRBJ2-7; 10 nucleotides align to TRBD1. This CDR3 comprises 15 residues. The V and J ends lost 5 bases and 3 bases, in that order; junction bases with no gene match: 7. CDR1 and CDR2 from the germline V gene are SGHAT and FQNNGV. Written as DNA, the CDR3 is TGTGCCAGCAGCGCCGGACAGGGGGGCGGCTACGAGCAGTACTTC. This encodes CASSAGQGGGYEQYF.

The rearrangement joins TRBV29-1 to TRBJ1-5, with 9 nucleotides matching TRBD1. Losses at the gene ends were 5 bases for V and 5 bases for J; bases not matched to a gene: 4. The CDR3 runs 13 residues. The germline gives CDR1 SQVTM, CDR2 ANQGSEA. The CDR3 sequence: CSVRGQGDQPQHF. The CDR3 nucleotides are TGCAGCGTTAGGGGACAGGGTGATCAGCCCCAGCATTTT.

The V call is TRBV9, the J call TRBJ2-3, with a tentative D call TRBD2 (7 bases). This CDR3 is built from 16 residues. Trimming took 2 bases from V and 5 from J, leaving 18 bases between them. Germline V lookup: CDR1 SGDLS, CDR2 YYNGEE. CDR3: CASSVRGEGRIDTQYF. The CDR3 DNA is TGTGCCAGCAGCGTTAGGGGGGAGGGCCGGATAGATACGCAGTATTTT.

This chain connects TRBV11-1 to TRBJ2-6; D call uncertain. Trimming left V 5 bases short and J 0 bases short, with 11 bases between. The CDR3 sequence is 16 residues long. Germline CDR1 reads SGHAT; CDR2 reads FQDESV (reference sequence). The CDR3 is CASSPRHFSGANVLTF. In nucleotides, the CDR3 is TGTGCCAGCAGCCCGCGGCACTTCTCTGGGGCCAACGTCCTGACTTTC.

For this clone: The junction differs from germline at one of its ends, possibly a read error. The chain is built from TRBV28 and TRBJ1-1; TRBD1 is a possible D gene (6 bases). Germline V gene sequence: CDR1 MDHEN, CDR2 SYDVKM. The CDR3 spans 10 residues. The CDR3 DNA is TGTGCCAGTCATGGGTGGGACACAGTCTTT. Translation: CASHGWDTVF.

V gene TRBV30 combines with J gene TRBJ1-4; D perhaps matches TRBD1 (5 bases). Germline lookup yields CDR1 GTSNPN and CDR2 SVGIG (reference sequence). This CDR3 contains 15 residues. The V and J ends lost 1 base and 5 bases respectively, with 14 bases between them. In DNA form, the CDR3 reads TGTGCCTGGAGTGGCCCCGGGACTCCGAATGAAAAACTGTTTTTT. Protein: CAWSGPGTPNEKLFF.

This chain connects TRBV5-4 to TRBJ1-2; 8 positions match TRBD1. V was pared by 4 bases and J by 8 bases, with 7 bases of the junction left unmatched. The CDR3 is 13 residues long. Per germline, CDR1 SGHNT and CDR2 YYREEE (reference sequence). DNA for the CDR3: TGTGCCAGCAGCCTCCAGGGGGCAGGGGGCTACACCTTC. Its translation is CASSLQGAGGYTF.